The TCR beta chain described here comes from a study of T-cell reconstitution after alpha-beta-depleted transplantation in children. It was with unique molecular identifiers that the TCRbeta library was prepared. Each CDR3 protein is one row after TCRdb ran MiXCR on the PCR reads. Among 350,000 to 400,000 distinct CDR3 sequences, about 14% were seen once, and the ten largest hold 3.5% to 4.5%. This clonotype was detected many times. V was shortened by 4 bases and J by 1 base, with 4 bases between the two germline ends. The CDR3 totals 13 residues. The germline V gene has CDR1 MNHNS and CDR2 SASEGT. Specimen: PBMCs, collected from the stem cell graft. The TCR was taken from a human donor who donated a stem cell graft to a child with Fanconi anemia. The gene calls are TRBV6-1 and TRBJ2-2; D unresolved. Here the CDR3 reads CASSAVNTGELFF. As DNA, the CDR3 is TGTGCCAGCAGTGCCGTGAACACCGGGGAGCTGTTTTTT.